This TCR beta chain was observed in a study of CD8 T cells in Susac syndrome. TEMRA cells were enriched by FACS, and CD4+ and CD8+ T cells were negatively isolated. This clonotype came up a few times. Germline V gene sequence: CDR1 LNHDA, CDR2 SQIVND (reference sequence). This CDR3 spans 13 amino acids. Trimming removed 5 bases from V and 4 bases from J, with 9 bases in between. RNA was extracted with the RNeasy kit, and a quantity of about 0.45 to 1 ug was reverse transcribed using random hexamers. Amplification of TCR beta CDR3 across 54 Vbeta and 13 Jbeta was performed with immunoSEQ multiplex PCR. TCRdb re-analysed the immunoSEQ multiplex PCR reads in MiXCR, keeping a single row per CDR3 protein. Among some 80,000 distinct CDR3 sequences listed, 85% to 95% were seen once.

The source of this sequence is a human donor in good health. The chain combines TRBV19 with TRBJ2-1, with D perhaps TRBD1 (5 bases). The sample consisted of CD8+ T cells from PBMCs. This CDR3 reads CASSLTDYNEQFF. The CDR3, as DNA: TGTGCCAGTAGTCTGACAGATTACAATGAGCAGTTCTTC.